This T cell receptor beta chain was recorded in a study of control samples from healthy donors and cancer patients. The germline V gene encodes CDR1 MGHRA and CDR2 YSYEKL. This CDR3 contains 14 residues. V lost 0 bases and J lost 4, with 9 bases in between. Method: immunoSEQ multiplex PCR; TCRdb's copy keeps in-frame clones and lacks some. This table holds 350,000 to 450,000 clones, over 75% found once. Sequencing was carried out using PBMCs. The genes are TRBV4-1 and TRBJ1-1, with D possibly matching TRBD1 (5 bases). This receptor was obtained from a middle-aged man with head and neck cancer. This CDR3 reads CASSQEGRTTEAFF. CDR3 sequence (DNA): TGCGCCAGCAGCCAAGAGGGACGGACCACTGAAGCTTTCTTT.